The present T cell receptor beta chain was sequenced within a study of OX40 agonist ivuxolimab in advanced cancers. Profiled with immunoSEQ multiplex PCR; TCRdb holds only in-frame clones, not every one. The sample holds around 80,000 clones, about 88% seen once. Germline CDR1 is SNHLY and CDR2 is FYNNEI. Between the trimmed V and J ends, which lost 8 bases and 0 bases, there was a span of 14 bases. This CDR3 spans 14 amino acids. Source: CD4+ or CD8+ T cells sorted from blood, taken in a trial of the OX40 agonist ivuxolimab. V and J are TRBV2 and TRBJ2-7, with D possibly matching TRBD1 (6 bases). The TCR sequence derives from an adult with an advanced solid tumor such as melanoma, head and neck, liver or kidney cancer. CDR3 sequence: CASAPQGFSYEQYF. For the CDR3, the DNA is TGTGCCAGCGCGCCACAGGGATTCTCCTACGAGCAGTACTTC.